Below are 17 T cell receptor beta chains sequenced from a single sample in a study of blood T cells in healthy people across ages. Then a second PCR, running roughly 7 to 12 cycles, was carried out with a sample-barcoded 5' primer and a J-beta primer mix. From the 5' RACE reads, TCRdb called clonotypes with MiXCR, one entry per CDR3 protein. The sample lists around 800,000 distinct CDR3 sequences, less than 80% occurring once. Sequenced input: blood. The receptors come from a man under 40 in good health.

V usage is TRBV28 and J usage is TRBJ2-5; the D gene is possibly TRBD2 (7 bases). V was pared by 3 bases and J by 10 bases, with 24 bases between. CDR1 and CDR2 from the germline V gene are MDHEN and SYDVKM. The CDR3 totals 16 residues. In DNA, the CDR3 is TGTGCCAGCAGTTTGGCGGCGACAGGAGCTTGGGAGGGCCAGTACTTC. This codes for CASSLAATGAWEGQYF.

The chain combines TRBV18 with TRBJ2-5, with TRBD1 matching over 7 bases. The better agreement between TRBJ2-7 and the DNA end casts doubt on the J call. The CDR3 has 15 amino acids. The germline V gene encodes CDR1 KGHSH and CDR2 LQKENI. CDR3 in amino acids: CASSPGDSFTYEQYF. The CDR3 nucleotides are TGTGCCAGCTCACCAGGGGACAGCTTTACCTACGAGCAGTACTTC.

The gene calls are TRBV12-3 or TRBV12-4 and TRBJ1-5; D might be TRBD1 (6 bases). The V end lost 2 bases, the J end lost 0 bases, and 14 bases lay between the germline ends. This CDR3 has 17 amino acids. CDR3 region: CASSLKAGGGSNQPQHF. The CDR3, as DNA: TGTGCCAGCAGTTTAAAGGCAGGAGGGGGTAGCAATCAGCCCCAGCATTTT.

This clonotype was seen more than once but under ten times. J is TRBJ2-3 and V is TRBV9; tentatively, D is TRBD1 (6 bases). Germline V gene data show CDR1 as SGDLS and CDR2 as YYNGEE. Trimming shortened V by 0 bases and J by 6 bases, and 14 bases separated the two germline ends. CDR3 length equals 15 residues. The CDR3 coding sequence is TGTGCCAGCAGCGTAGGGCAGGGGACCAGGGATACGCAGTATTTT. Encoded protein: CASSVGQGTRDTQYF.

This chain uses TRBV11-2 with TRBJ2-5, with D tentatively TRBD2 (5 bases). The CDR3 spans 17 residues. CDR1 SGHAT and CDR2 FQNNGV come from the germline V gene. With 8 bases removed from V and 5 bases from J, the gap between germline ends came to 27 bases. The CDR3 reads CASGGLGNNLPGETQYF. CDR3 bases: TGTGCCAGCGGAGGCCTGGGCAACAACCTGCCTGGTGAGACCCAGTACTTC. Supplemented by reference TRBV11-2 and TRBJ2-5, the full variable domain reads EAGVAQSPRYKIIEKRQSVAFWCNPISGHATLYWYQQILGQGPKLLIQFQNNGVVDDSQLPKDRFSAERLKGVDSTLKIQPAKLEDSAVYLCASGGLGNNLPGETQYFGPGTRLLVL.

CDR3 in DNA: TGTGCCAGCAGCTTGGGAGCGACAGGGGGCATCCACGAGCAGTACTTC. Its translation: CASSLGATGGIHEQYF. The V and J genes are TRBV7-2 and TRBJ2-4, with 10 bases that match TRBD1. Near its end, the DNA agrees better with TRBJ2-7, so the J call may be wrong. The CDR3 runs 16 residues. Germline V gene data show CDR1 as SGHTA and CDR2 as FQGNSA.

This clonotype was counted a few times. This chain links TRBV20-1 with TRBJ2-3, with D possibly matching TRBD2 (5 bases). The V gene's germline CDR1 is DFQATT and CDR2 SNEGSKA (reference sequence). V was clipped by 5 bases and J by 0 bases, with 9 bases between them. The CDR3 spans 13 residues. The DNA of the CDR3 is TGCAGTGCTGAGGGCAGAAGCACAGATACGCAGTATTTT. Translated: CSAEGRSTDTQYF.

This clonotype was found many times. CDR3 amino acids: CASTRGLLSSGANVLTF. CDR3 sequence (DNA): TGTGCCAGCACCCGGGGACTGTTGTCCTCTGGGGCCAACGTCCTGACTTTC. The V call is TRBV13, the J call TRBJ2-6, with a weak D call TRBD2 (6 bases). The CDR3 totals 17 residues. Trimming left V 7 bases short and J 0 bases short, with 16 bases between. Germline loops: CDR1 PRHDT, CDR2 FYEKMQ (reference sequence).

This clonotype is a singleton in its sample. Here the CDR3 DNA reads TGTGCCAGCACGCTCATGGGCCTAATGCGCTCTGGGGCCAACGTCCTGACTTTC. This gives the protein CASTLMGLMRSGANVLTF. The V and J genes are TRBV11-2 and TRBJ2-6; no definite D call. The CDR3 runs to 18 residues. The germline V gene encodes CDR1 SGHAT and CDR2 FQNNGV. Trimming left V 7 bases short and J 0 bases short, with 19 bases between.

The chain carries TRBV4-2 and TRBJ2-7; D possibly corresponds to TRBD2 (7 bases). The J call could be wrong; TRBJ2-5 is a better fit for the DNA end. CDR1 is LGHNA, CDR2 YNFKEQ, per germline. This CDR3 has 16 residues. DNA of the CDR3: TGTGCCAGCAGCCAAGAAACAGGGCAGGGAGGGTGGACCCAGTACTTC. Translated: CASSQETGQGGWTQYF.

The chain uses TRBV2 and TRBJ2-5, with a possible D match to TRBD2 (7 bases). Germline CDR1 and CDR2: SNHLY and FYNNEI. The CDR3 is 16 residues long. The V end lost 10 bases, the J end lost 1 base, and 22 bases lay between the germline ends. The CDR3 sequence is CATTGGALLGQETQYF. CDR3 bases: TGTGCCACCACTGGGGGGGCCTTACTAGGCCAAGAGACCCAGTACTTC.

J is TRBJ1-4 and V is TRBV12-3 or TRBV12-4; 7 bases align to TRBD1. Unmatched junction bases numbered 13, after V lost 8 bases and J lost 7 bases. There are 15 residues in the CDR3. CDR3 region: CASPGGGPMGEKLFF. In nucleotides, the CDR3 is TGTGCCAGCCCCGGAGGGGGCCCTATGGGTGAAAAACTGTTTTTT.

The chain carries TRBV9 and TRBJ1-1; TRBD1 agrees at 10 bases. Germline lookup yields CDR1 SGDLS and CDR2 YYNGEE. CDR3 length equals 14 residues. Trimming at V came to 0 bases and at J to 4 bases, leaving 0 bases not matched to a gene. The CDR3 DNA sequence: TGTGCCAGCAGCGTAGGGACAGGGGGCACTGAAGCTTTCTTT. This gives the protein CASSVGTGGTEAFF.

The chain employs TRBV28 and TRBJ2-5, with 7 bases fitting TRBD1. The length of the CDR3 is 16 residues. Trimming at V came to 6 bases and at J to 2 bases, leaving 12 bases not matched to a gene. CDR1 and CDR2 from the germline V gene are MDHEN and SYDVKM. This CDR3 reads CASSTFTLGQQETQYF. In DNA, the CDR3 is TGTGCCAGCAGCACTTTTACCTTGGGACAGCAAGAGACCCAGTACTTC.

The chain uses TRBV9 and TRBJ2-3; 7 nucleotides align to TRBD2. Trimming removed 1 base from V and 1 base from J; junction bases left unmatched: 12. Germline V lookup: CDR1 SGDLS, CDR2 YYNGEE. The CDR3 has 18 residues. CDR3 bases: TGTGCCAGCAGCGTAACCCTACGGGGCAGCGGGGGCACAGATACGCAGTATTTT. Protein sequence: CASSVTLRGSGGTDTQYF.

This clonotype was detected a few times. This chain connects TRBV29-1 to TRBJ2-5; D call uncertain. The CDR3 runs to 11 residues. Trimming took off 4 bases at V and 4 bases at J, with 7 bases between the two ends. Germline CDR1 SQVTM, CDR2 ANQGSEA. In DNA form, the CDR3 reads TGCAGCGTTGTTCGGGCAGAGACCCAGTACTTC. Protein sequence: CSVVRAETQYF.

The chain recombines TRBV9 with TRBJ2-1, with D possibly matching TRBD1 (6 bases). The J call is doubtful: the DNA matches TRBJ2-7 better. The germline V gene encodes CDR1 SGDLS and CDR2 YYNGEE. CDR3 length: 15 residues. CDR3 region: CASSVVGASYNEQYF. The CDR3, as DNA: TGTGCCAGCAGCGTAGTGGGGGCTTCCTACAATGAGCAGTACTTC.